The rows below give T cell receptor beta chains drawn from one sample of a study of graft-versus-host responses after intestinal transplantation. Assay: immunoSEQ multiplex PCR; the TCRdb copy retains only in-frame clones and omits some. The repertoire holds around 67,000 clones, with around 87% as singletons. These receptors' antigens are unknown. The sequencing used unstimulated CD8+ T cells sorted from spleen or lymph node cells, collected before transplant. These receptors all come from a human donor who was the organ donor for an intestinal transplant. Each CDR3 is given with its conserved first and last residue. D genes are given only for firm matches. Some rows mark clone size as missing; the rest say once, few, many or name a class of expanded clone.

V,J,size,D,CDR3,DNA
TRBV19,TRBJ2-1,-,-,CASSRGTHNNEQFF,TGTGCCAGTAGCCGCGGGACTCATAACAATGAGCAGTTCTTC
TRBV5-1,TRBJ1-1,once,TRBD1,CASSKSQGGSTEAFF,TGCGCCAGCAGCAAATCACAGGGGGGTAGCACTGAAGCTTTCTTT
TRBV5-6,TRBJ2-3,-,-,CASSLELESTDTQYF,TGTGCCAGCAGCCTTGAACTAGAGAGCACAGATACGCAGTATTTT
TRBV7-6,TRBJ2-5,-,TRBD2,CASSPPLSGGLVETQYF,TGTGCCAGCAGCCCCCCTCTCTCGGGGGGATTGGTGGAGACCCAGTACTTC
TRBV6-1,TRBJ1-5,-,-,CASSVSEGGEQPQHF,TGTGCCAGCAGTGTTTCGGAGGGAGGGGAACAGCCCCAGCATTTT
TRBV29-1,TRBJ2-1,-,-,CSAGGNEQFF,TGCAGCGCCGGCGGGAATGAGCAGTTCTTC
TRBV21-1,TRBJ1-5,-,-,CASNDKEDRDRGQPQHF,TGTGCCAGCAACGACAAAGAGGACAGGGACCGGGGTCAGCCCCAGCATTTT
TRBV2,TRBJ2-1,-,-,CASTGRKTGKDNEQFF,TGTGCCAGCACGGGCCGTAAAACAGGGAAGGACAATGAGCAGTTCTTC
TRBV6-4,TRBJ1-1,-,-,CASSESGNSEAFF,TGTGCCAGCAGTGAGTCAGGGAACTCTGAAGCTTTCTTT
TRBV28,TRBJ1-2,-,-,CASSPTAGAYGYTF,TGTGCCAGCAGTCCTACAGCAGGCGCGTATGGCTACACCTTC
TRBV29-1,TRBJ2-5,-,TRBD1,CSVTGQGPWETQYF,TGCAGCGTTACGGGACAGGGGCCGTGGGAGACCCAGTACTTC
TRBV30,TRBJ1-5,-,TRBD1,CAWRQGDQPQHF,TGTGCCTGGAGACAGGGGGATCAGCCCCAGCATTTT
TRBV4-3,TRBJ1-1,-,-,CASSQGGVGTEAFF,TGCGCCAGCAGCCAGGGGGGTGTGGGGACTGAAGCTTTCTTT
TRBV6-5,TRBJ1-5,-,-,CASSYSRDNQPQHF,TGTGCCAGCAGTTACTCCAGGGACAATCAGCCCCAGCATTTT
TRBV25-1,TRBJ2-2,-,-,CASSTAGELFF,TGTGCCAGCAGTACTGCCGGGGAGCTGTTTTTT
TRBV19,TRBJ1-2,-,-,CASSIAGLGYTF,TGTGCCAGTAGTATTGCAGGGCTGGGCTACACCTTC
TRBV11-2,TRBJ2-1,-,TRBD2,CASSQLAGGYNEQFF,TGTGCCAGCAGCCAACTAGCGGGGGGTTACAATGAGCAGTTCTTC
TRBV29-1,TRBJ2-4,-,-,CSVEDPGPLAKNIQYF,TGCAGCGTTGAAGATCCGGGTCCATTAGCCAAAAACATTCAGTACTTC
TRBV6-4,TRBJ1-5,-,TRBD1,CASSEGTGGNQPQHF,TGTGCCAGCAGTGAGGGGACAGGGGGCAATCAGCCCCAGCATTTT
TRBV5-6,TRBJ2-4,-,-,CASSFLGGEGNIQYF,TGTGCCAGCAGCTTCCTAGGGGGGGAGGGGAACATTCAGTACTTC
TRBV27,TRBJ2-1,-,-,CASSLGENEQFF,TGTGCCAGCAGTTTGGGAGAAAATGAGCAGTTCTTC
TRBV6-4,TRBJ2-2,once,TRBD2,CANPGLASTGELFF,TGTGCCAATCCGGGACTAGCGAGCACCGGGGAGCTGTTTTTT
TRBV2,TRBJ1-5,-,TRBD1,CASSVQGDRVQPQHF,TGTGCCAGCAGTGTCCAGGGGGACAGGGTTCAGCCCCAGCATTTT
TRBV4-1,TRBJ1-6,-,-,CASGYGENSPLHF,TGCGCCAGCGGGTACGGGGAAAATTCACCCCTCCACTTT
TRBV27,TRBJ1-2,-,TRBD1,CASSSQVRTGLNYGYTF,TGTGCCAGCAGTTCCCAGGTCCGGACAGGACTAAACTATGGCTACACCTTC
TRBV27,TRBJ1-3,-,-,CASSPSTSTGSGNTIYF,TGTGCCAGCAGTCCGTCCACCTCGACGGGCTCTGGAAACACCATATATTTT
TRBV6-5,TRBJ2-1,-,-,CASSYQGDSYNEQFF,TGTGCCAGCAGTTATCAGGGCGATTCCTACAATGAGCAGTTCTTC
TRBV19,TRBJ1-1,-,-,CASSMGEGYTEAFF,TGTGCCAGTAGTATGGGGGAGGGATACACTGAAGCTTTCTTT
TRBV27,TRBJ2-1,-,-,CASGMGLNEQFF,TGTGCCAGCGGTATGGGACTGAATGAGCAGTTCTTC
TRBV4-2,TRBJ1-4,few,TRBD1,CASSLRQGGMNEKLFF,TGTGCCAGCAGCCTTCGACAGGGTGGGATGAATGAAAAACTGTTTTTT
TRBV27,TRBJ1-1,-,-,CASSLALYTEAFF,TGTGCCAGCAGTTTAGCCCTCTATACTGAAGCTTTCTTT
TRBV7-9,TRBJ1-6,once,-,CASSLAVAPHPSYNSPLHF,TGTGCCAGCAGCTTAGCTGTGGCACCTCATCCCTCCTATAATTCACCCCTCCACTTT
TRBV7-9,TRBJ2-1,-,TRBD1,CASRDGTGDDNEQFF,TGTGCCAGCAGAGATGGGACAGGGGATGACAATGAGCAGTTCTTC
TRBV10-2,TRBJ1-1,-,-,CASSESLSAFF,TGCGCCAGCAGTGAGTCCTTAAGCGCTTTCTTT
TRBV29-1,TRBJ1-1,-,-,CSTMGERIRTEAFF,TGCAGTACTATGGGTGAGCGTATTAGGACTGAAGCTTTCTTT
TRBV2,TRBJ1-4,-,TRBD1,CASSSTGPTSEKLFF,TGTGCCAGCAGCTCGACAGGGCCCACCAGCGAAAAACTGTTTTTT
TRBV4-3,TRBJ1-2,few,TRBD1,CASSPGQGFGYGYTF,TGCGCCAGCAGCCCCGGACAGGGCTTCGGCTATGGCTACACCTTC
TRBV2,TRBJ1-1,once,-,CASSDGGTEAFF,TGTGCCAGCAGTGATGGAGGCACTGAAGCTTTCTTT
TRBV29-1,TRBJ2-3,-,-,CSVEGGTDTQYF,TGCAGCGTTGAAGGAGGCACAGATACGCAGTATTTT
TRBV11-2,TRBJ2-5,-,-,CASSPTVRETQYF,TGTGCCAGCAGCCCAACTGTTCGGGAGACCCAGTACTTC
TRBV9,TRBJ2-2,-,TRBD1,CASSVGTVHTGELFF,TGTGCCAGCAGTGTTGGGACAGTACACACCGGGGAGCTGTTTTTT
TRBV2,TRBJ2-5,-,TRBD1,CASRGTGGWETQYF,TGTGCCAGCAGGGGGACAGGGGGCTGGGAGACCCAGTACTTC